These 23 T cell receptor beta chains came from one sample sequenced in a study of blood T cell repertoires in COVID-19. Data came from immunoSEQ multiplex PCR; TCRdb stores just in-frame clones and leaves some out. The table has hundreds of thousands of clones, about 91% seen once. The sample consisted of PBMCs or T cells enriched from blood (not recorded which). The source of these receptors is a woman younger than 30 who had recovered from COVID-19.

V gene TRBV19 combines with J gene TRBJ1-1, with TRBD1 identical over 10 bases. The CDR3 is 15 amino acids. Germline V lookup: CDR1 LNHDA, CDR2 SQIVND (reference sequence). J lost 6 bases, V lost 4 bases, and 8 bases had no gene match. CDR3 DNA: TGTGCCAGTAGTACGGGACAGGGGAGGGGGGCTGAAGCTTTCTTT. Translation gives CASSTGQGRGAEAFF.

Here the CDR3 DNA reads TGTGCCGGAGGGGGGGACGTCTTAACTAATGAAAAACTGTTTTTT. Translated, it gives CAGGGDVLTNEKLFF. V gene TRBV7-6 combines with J gene TRBJ1-4, with D perhaps matching TRBD1 (6 bases). Trimming removed 11 bases at V and 1 base at J, with 17 bases between. CDR1 is SGHVS, CDR2 FNYEAQ, per germline. The CDR3 runs 15 residues.

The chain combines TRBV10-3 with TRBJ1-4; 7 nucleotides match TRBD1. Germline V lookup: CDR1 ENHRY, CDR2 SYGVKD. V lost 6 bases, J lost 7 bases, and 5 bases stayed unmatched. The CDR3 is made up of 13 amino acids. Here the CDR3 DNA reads TGTGCCATCAGAAGGACAGGAGGTGAAAAACTGTTTTTT. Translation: CAIRRTGGEKLFF.

The DNA for the CDR3 is TGTGCCAGCAGCTTAGGGACAGCTATCTACGAGCAGTACTTC. It encodes CASSLGTAIYEQYF. This sequence joins TRBV13 and TRBJ2-7; possibly TRBD1 for D (5 bases). Germline lookup yields CDR1 PRHDT and CDR2 FYEKMQ (reference sequence). The CDR3 is 14 amino acids. V lost 0 bases to trimming and J lost 3 bases, with 9 bases between them. Together with reference TRBV13 and TRBJ2-7, the CDR3 gives the full variable domain: AAGVIQSPRHLIKEKRETATLKCYPIPRHDTVYWYQQGPGQDPQFLISFYEKMQSDKGSIPDRFSAQQFSDYHSELNMSSLELGDSALYFCASSLGTAIYEQYFGPGTRLTVT.

CDR3 in amino acids: CASSPSSSRAGYTF. Written as DNA, the CDR3 is TGTGCCAGCAGTCCCTCCTCGTCGCGGGCGGGCTACACCTTC. V gene TRBV27 combines with J gene TRBJ1-2; D unresolved. Germline V CDR1 and CDR2: MNHEY, SMNVEV (reference sequence). Trimming removed 5 bases from V and 8 bases from J, with 18 bases in between. The CDR3 loop spans 14 amino acids.

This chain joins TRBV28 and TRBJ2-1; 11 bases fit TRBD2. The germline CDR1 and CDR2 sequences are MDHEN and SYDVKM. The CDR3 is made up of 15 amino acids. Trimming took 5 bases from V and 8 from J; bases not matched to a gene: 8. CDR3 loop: CASSKGLADRHEQFF. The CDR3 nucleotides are TGTGCCAGCAGTAAGGGACTAGCGGACCGCCATGAGCAGTTCTTC. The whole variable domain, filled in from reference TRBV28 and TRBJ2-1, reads DVKVTQSSRYLVKRTGEKVFLECVQDMDHENMFWYRQDPGLGLRLIYFSYDVKMKEKGDIPEGYSVSREKKERFSLILESASTNQTSMYLCASSKGLADRHEQFFGPGTRLTVL.

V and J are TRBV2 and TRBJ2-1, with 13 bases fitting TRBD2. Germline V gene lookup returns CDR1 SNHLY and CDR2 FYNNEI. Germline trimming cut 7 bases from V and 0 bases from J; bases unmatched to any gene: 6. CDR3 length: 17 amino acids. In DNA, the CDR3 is TGTGCCAGCACTGAGGGACTAGCGGGGAGCTCCTACAATGAGCAGTTCTTC. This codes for CASTEGLAGSSYNEQFF.

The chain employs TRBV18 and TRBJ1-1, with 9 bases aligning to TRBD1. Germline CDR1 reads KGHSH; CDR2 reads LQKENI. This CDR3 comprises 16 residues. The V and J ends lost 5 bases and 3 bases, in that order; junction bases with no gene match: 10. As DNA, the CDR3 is TGTGCCAGCTCATCACAGGGGGCGCAAGGGCACACTGAAGCTTTCTTT. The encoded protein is CASSSQGAQGHTEAFF.

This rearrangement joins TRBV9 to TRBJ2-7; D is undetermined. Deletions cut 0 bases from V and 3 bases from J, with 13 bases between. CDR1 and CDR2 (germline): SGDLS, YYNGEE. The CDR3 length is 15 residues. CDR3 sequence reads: CASSVVPDSGYEQYF. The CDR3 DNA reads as TGTGCCAGCAGCGTAGTCCCAGATTCGGGCTACGAGCAGTACTTC. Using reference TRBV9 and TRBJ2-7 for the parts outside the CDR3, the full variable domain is DSGVTQTPKHLITATGQRVTLRCSPRSGDLSVYWYQQSLDQGLQFLIQYYNGEERAKGNILERFSAQQFPDLHSELNLSSLELGDSALYFCASSVVPDSGYEQYFGPGTRLTVT.

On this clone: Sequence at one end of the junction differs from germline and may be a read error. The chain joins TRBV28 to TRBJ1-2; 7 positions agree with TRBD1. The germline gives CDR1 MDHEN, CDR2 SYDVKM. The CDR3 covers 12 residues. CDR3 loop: CASTGTDYGYTF. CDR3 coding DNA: TGTGCAAGCACCGGGACAGACTATGGCTACACCTTC.

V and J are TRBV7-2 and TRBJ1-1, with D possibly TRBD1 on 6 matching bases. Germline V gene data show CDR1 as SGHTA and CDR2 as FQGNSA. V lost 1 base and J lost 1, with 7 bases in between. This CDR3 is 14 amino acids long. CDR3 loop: CASSLGGQNTEAFF. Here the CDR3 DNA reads TGTGCCAGCAGCTTAGGGGGGCAGAACACTGAAGCTTTCTTT.

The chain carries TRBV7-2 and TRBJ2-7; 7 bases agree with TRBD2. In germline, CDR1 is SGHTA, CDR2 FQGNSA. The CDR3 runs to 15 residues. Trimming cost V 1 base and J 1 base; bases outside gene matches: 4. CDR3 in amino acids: CASSLGGSVSYEQYF. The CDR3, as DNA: TGTGCCAGCAGCTTAGGCGGGAGTGTTTCCTACGAGCAGTACTTC.

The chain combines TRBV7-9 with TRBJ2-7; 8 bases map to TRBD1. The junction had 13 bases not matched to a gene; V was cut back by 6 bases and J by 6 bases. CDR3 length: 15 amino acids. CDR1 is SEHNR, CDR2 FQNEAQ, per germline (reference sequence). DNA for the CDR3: TGTGCCAGCAGACAAAGCCGGGACAGGCCGCTCGAGCAGTACTTC. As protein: CASRQSRDRPLEQYF.

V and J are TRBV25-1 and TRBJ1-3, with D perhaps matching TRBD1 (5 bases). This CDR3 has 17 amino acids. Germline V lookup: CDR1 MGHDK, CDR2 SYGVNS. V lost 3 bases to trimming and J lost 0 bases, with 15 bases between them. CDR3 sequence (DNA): TGTGCCAGCAGTGACACCTCACAGGATTTCTCTGGAAACACCATATATTTT. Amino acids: CASSDTSQDFSGNTIYF.

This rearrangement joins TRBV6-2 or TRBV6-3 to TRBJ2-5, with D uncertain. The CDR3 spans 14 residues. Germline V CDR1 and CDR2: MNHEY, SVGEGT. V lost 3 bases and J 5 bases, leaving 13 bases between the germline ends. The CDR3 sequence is CASSYRRGAETQYF. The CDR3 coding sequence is TGTGCCAGCAGTTATCGTCGCGGTGCTGAGACCCAGTACTTC.

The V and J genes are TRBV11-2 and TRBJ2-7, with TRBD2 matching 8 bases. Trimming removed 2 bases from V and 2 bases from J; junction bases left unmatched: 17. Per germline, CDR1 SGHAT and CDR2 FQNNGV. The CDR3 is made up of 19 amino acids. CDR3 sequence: CASSLLLPWGREDTYEQYF. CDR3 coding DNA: TGTGCCAGCAGCTTACTCCTCCCGTGGGGGCGGGAGGATACCTACGAGCAGTACTTC.

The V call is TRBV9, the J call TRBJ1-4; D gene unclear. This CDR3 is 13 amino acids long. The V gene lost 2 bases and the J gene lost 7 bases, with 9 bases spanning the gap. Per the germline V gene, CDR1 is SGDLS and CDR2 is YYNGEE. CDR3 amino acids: CASSVGEREKLFF. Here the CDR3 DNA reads TGTGCCAGCAGCGTTGGGGAGCGTGAAAAACTGTTTTTT.

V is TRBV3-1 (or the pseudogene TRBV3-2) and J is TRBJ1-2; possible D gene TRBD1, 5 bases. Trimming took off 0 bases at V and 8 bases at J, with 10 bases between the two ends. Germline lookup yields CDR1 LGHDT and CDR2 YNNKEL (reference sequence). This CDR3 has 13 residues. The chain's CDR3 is CASSQEDSAGYTF. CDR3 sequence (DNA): TGTGCCAGCAGCCAAGAAGACAGCGCGGGCTACACCTTC.

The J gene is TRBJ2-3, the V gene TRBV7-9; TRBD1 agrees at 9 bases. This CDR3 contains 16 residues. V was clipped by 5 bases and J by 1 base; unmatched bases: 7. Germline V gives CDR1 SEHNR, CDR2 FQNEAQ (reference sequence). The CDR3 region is CASSQTRQGGTDTQYF. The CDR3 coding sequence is TGTGCCAGCAGCCAAACGAGACAGGGGGGCACAGATACGCAGTATTTT.

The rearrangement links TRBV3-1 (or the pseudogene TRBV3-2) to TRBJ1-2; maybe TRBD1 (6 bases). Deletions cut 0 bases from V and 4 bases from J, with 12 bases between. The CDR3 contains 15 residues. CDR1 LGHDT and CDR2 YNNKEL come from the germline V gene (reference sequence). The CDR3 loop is CASSQEGWTAYGYTF. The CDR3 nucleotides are TGTGCCAGCAGCCAAGAAGGATGGACAGCCTATGGCTACACCTTC.

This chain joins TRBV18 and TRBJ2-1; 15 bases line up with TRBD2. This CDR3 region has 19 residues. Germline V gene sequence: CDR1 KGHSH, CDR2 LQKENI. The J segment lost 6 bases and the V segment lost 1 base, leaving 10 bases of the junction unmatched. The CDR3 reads CASSPRGLAGGSFGNEQFF. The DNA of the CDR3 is TGTGCCAGCTCACCACGGGGACTAGCGGGAGGATCTTTTGGCAATGAGCAGTTCTTC.

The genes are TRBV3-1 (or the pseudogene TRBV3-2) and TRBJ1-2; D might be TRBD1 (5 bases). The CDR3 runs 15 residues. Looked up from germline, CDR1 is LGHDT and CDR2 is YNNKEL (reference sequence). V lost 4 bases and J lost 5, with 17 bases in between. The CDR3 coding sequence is TGTGCCAGCAGCCTCGGTGGTGGGGCCCGATATGGCTACACCTTC. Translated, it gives CASSLGGGARYGYTF.

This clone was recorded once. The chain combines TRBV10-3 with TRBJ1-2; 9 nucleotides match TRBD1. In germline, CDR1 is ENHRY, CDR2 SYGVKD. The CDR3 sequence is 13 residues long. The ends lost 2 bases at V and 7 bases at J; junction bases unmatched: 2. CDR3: CAISEGTGIGYTF. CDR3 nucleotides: TGTGCCATCAGTGAGGGGACAGGGATTGGCTACACCTTC.